The rows below give T cell receptor beta chains drawn from one sample of a study of T cell responses to AZD1222 COVID-19 vaccine. Profiling relied on immunoSEQ multiplex PCR, and the TCRdb table lists in-frame clones only, not all of them. This sample yields approximately 76,000 clones, of which just over 90% are seen a single time; 4.5% belongs to the top ten. The input for sequencing was peripheral blood, taken on day 0 of MenACWY control vaccination. These receptors all come from an adult in good health. Each CDR3 is given with its conserved first and last residue. The order of the fields is D gene, J gene, clone size, V gene, CDR3 DNA, CDR3 protein. A D gene is named only where the DNA matches it firmly. Not all rows give a size; the values are once, few, many and, for expanded clones, a class.

d_call: TRBD2; j_call: TRBJ2-3; clone_size: -; v_call: TRBV9; cdr3_nt: TGTGCCAGCAGCGCGAGCGGGAGGCCTTTCACAGATACGCAGTATTTT; cdr3_aa: CASSASGRPFTDTQYF
d_call: -; j_call: TRBJ1-4; clone_size: -; v_call: TRBV3-1/TRBV3-2; cdr3_nt: TGTGCCAGCAGCCAAGATGAAAAACTGTTTTTT; cdr3_aa: CASSQDEKLFF
d_call: TRBD2; j_call: TRBJ2-2; clone_size: once; v_call: TRBV19; cdr3_nt: TGTGCCAGTAGTATAGTCGGAGCGGGAGTGGGCACCGGGGAGCTGTTTTTT; cdr3_aa: CASSIVGAGVGTGELFF
d_call: -; j_call: TRBJ1-3; clone_size: few; v_call: TRBV2; cdr3_nt: TGTGCCAGCAGAGCCACAGAGTCTGGAAACACCATATATTTT; cdr3_aa: CASRATESGNTIYF
d_call: -; j_call: TRBJ2-2; clone_size: few; v_call: TRBV10-2; cdr3_nt: TGCGCCAGCAGGGAGCAGGGGGGGAACACCGGGGAGCTGTTTTTT; cdr3_aa: CASREQGGNTGELFF
d_call: -; j_call: TRBJ1-2; clone_size: -; v_call: TRBV5-5; cdr3_nt: TGTGCCAGCAGCTTGGAGCTAGCGTATGGCTACACCTTC; cdr3_aa: CASSLELAYGYTF
d_call: -; j_call: TRBJ2-7; clone_size: -; v_call: TRBV6-5; cdr3_nt: TGTGCCAGCAGTTACAGCGGAACCAGCTCCTACGAGCAGTACTTC; cdr3_aa: CASSYSGTSSYEQYF
d_call: -; j_call: TRBJ1-1; clone_size: -; v_call: TRBV6-5; cdr3_nt: TGTGCCAGCATCAGTCCCGGACGTGAAGCTTTCTTT; cdr3_aa: CASISPGREAFF
d_call: -; j_call: TRBJ1-2; clone_size: once; v_call: TRBV30; cdr3_nt: TGTGCCTGGAGTGTACAGCTTGGCTACACCTTC; cdr3_aa: CAWSVQLGYTF
d_call: TRBD2; j_call: TRBJ2-5; clone_size: once; v_call: TRBV28; cdr3_nt: TGTGCCAGCAGTTTCGGGACTAGCGGGCAAGAGACCCAGTACTTC; cdr3_aa: CASSFGTSGQETQYF
d_call: -; j_call: TRBJ2-1; clone_size: -; v_call: TRBV9; cdr3_nt: TGTGCCAGCAGCGTCTCCTTGTCGGGGCTCTACAATGAGCAGTTCTTC; cdr3_aa: CASSVSLSGLYNEQFF
d_call: -; j_call: TRBJ2-7; clone_size: -; v_call: TRBV6-6; cdr3_nt: TGTGCCAGCAGTTACTTAGGGGGTGACTACGAGCAGTACTTC; cdr3_aa: CASSYLGGDYEQYF
d_call: -; j_call: TRBJ1-1; clone_size: -; v_call: TRBV5-4; cdr3_nt: TGTGCCAGCAGTCTTACGGGGACCGGGACGAACACTGAAGCTTTCTTT; cdr3_aa: CASSLTGTGTNTEAFF
d_call: TRBD2; j_call: TRBJ2-1; clone_size: -; v_call: TRBV18; cdr3_nt: TGTGCCAGCTCCTCCCCCAGCCGGGGGGGATACAATGAGCAGTTCTTC; cdr3_aa: CASSSPSRGGYNEQFF
d_call: TRBD1; j_call: TRBJ1-3; clone_size: -; v_call: TRBV27; cdr3_nt: TGTGCCAGCAGTCCACAGGGGACCTCTGGAAACACCATATATTTT; cdr3_aa: CASSPQGTSGNTIYF
d_call: -; j_call: TRBJ2-3; clone_size: -; v_call: TRBV7-3; cdr3_nt: TGTGCCAGCAGCTTAAATGGGGTCGATACGCAGTATTTT; cdr3_aa: CASSLNGVDTQYF
d_call: -; j_call: TRBJ2-7; clone_size: once; v_call: TRBV28; cdr3_nt: TGTGCCAGCGAGTCGGGGGAAAAGATCGAGCAGTACTTC; cdr3_aa: CASESGEKIEQYF
d_call: TRBD2; j_call: TRBJ2-1; clone_size: -; v_call: TRBV24-1; cdr3_nt: TGTGCCACCGAAGGACCGGGACTAGCAACTTACAATGAGCAGTTCTTC; cdr3_aa: CATEGPGLATYNEQFF
d_call: -; j_call: TRBJ1-1; clone_size: -; v_call: TRBV5-1; cdr3_nt: TGCGCCAGCAGCTTAGCCGGAGAGGGTGACACTGAAGCTTTCTTT; cdr3_aa: CASSLAGEGDTEAFF
d_call: -; j_call: TRBJ2-7; clone_size: -; v_call: TRBV28; cdr3_nt: TGTGCCAGCAGAACGGGGGCGACTGAGTCCTACGAGCAGTACTTC; cdr3_aa: CASRTGATESYEQYF
d_call: TRBD1; j_call: TRBJ1-2; clone_size: -; v_call: TRBV18; cdr3_nt: TGTGCCAGCTCACCCGCAACACCAGACAGGGCGGGATTCATTTGGGGCTACACCTTC; cdr3_aa: CASSPATPDRAGFIWGYTF
d_call: TRBD2; j_call: TRBJ2-1; clone_size: -; v_call: TRBV5-4; cdr3_nt: TGTGCCAGCAGCTCTAGCGGGAGTTCCTACAATGAGCAGTTCTTC; cdr3_aa: CASSSSGSSYNEQFF
d_call: -; j_call: TRBJ1-3; clone_size: -; v_call: TRBV18; cdr3_nt: TGTGCCAGCTCAGATGGCAGGGGTGGAAACACCATATATTTT; cdr3_aa: CASSDGRGGNTIYF
d_call: TRBD1; j_call: TRBJ2-7; clone_size: few; v_call: TRBV18; cdr3_nt: TGTGCCAGCTCACCGGGGACAGGGGACGAGCAGTACTTC; cdr3_aa: CASSPGTGDEQYF
d_call: -; j_call: TRBJ2-5; clone_size: -; v_call: TRBV3-1/TRBV3-2; cdr3_nt: TGTGCCAGCAGCCCTAGACCCCACCTTTTCGAGACCCAGTACTTC; cdr3_aa: CASSPRPHLFETQYF
d_call: -; j_call: TRBJ2-7; clone_size: once; v_call: TRBV7-9; cdr3_nt: TGTGCCAGCAGCCCGACGGGGGGCGGTAGCTCCTACGAGCAGTACTTC; cdr3_aa: CASSPTGGGSSYEQYF
d_call: -; j_call: TRBJ1-1; clone_size: -; v_call: TRBV27; cdr3_nt: TGTGCCAGCAGTACGATACAGTTAATGAACACTGAAGCTTTCTTT; cdr3_aa: CASSTIQLMNTEAFF
d_call: TRBD2; j_call: TRBJ2-3; clone_size: -; v_call: TRBV5-1; cdr3_nt: TGCGCCAGCAGCGCTAGCGGGCTGAGCACAGATACGCAGTATTTT; cdr3_aa: CASSASGLSTDTQYF
d_call: -; j_call: TRBJ2-5; clone_size: -; v_call: TRBV19; cdr3_nt: TGTGCCAGTAGTACAGATCAAGAGACCCAGTACTTC; cdr3_aa: CASSTDQETQYF
d_call: -; j_call: TRBJ2-2; clone_size: few; v_call: TRBV3-1/TRBV3-2; cdr3_nt: TGTGCCAGCAGCCAATCGCCCTCCACCGGGGAGCTGTTTTTT; cdr3_aa: CASSQSPSTGELFF
d_call: -; j_call: TRBJ2-3; clone_size: -; v_call: TRBV11-2; cdr3_nt: TGTGCCAGCAGCTTAGGCACAGATACGCAGTATTTT; cdr3_aa: CASSLGTDTQYF
d_call: -; j_call: TRBJ1-4; clone_size: -; v_call: TRBV28; cdr3_nt: TGTGCCAGCAGTTTGGAGGCCGCAACTAATGAAAAACTGTTTTTT; cdr3_aa: CASSLEAATNEKLFF
d_call: -; j_call: TRBJ2-1; clone_size: -; v_call: TRBV7-6; cdr3_nt: TGTGCCAGCAGGGGCCCCTCCTACAATGAGCAGTTCTTC; cdr3_aa: CASRGPSYNEQFF
d_call: -; j_call: TRBJ1-5; clone_size: -; v_call: TRBV3-1/TRBV3-2; cdr3_nt: TGTGCCAGCAGCCAAGATGGGGTGGACCGGCGGCCCCAGCATTTT; cdr3_aa: CASSQDGVDRRPQHF
d_call: -; j_call: TRBJ2-1; clone_size: -; v_call: TRBV29-1; cdr3_nt: TGCAGCGTTGAGAGGGAGACCTCCTACAATGAGCAGTTCTTC; cdr3_aa: CSVERETSYNEQFF
d_call: -; j_call: TRBJ1-2; clone_size: -; v_call: TRBV7-2; cdr3_nt: TGTGCCAGCAGCTTGGAGGTCTATGGCTACACCTTC; cdr3_aa: CASSLEVYGYTF